The clone carrying this T cell receptor beta chain has only a few counts. The data derive from a study of blood T cell repertoires in COVID-19. Study overall: The United States, Italy and Spain were the sources of the acute and convalescent COVID-19 samples.

Produced via immunoSEQ multiplex PCR; TCRdb's table is partial and in-frame only. The repertoire holds approximately 360,000 clones, with about 90% as singletons. The CDR3 contains 16 residues. Germline V lookup: CDR1 MDHEN, CDR2 SYDVKM. Trimming took off 3 bases at V and 1 base at J, with 12 bases between the two ends. The chain combines TRBV28 with TRBJ2-2, with D possibly being TRBD2 (6 bases). Sequencing was carried out using PBMCs or T cells enriched from blood (not recorded which). The receptor was isolated from a man aged 35-49 years in a cohort exposed to, infected with or recovered from COVID-19 (not recorded which). The CDR3 coding sequence is TGTGCCAGCAGTTTCGCCGCGCGGGAGAACACCGGGGAGCTGTTTTTT. It is translated as CASSFAARENTGELFF.